This entry describes one T cell receptor (beta chain). Its antigen is unknown. RNA was extracted and reverse transcribed into cDNA as the sequencing template. The assay was immunoSEQ multiplex PCR, and TCRdb's table has in-frame clones only and misses some. The sample consists of about 150,000 clones, roughly 65% of them appearing once. With V trimmed by 7 bases and J by 6 bases, 11 bases remained unmatched. The CDR3 is made up of 14 amino acids. CDR1 and CDR2 (germline): SQVTM, ANQGSEA. This sample is part of a study of CD8+ T cells in alopecia areata. Whole-study results and caveats: Scalp and blood samples kept many expanded lesional clones throughout tofacitinib.

The treatment: oral pan-JAK inhibitor, 5-10 mg twice daily. The receptor was derived from a human donor with alopecia areata. This chain joins TRBV29-1 and TRBJ1-5; 8 bases align to TRBD1. This specimen consisted of CD4+ T cells sorted from blood, obtained at week 4, from a patient treated with tofacitinib. The CDR3 protein is CSADTGGRSQPQHF. For the CDR3, the DNA is TGCAGCGCCGACACAGGGGGAAGGAGTCAGCCCCAGCATTTT.